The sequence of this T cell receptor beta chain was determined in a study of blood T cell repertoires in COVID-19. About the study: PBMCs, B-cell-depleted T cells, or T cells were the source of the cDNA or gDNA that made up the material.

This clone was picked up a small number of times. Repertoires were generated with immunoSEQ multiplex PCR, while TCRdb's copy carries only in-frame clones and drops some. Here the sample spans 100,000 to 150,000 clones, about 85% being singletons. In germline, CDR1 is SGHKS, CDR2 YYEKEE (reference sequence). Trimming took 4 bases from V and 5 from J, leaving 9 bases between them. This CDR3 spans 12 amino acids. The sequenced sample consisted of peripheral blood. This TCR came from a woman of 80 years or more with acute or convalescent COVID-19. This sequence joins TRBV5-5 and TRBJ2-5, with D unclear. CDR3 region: CASSPTRETQYF. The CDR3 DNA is TGTGCCAGCAGCCCAACGAGGGAGACCCAGTACTTC.